This entry lists 11 T cell receptor beta chains sequenced from one sample in a study of T cell changes during pregnancy in multiple sclerosis. Profiled with immunoSEQ multiplex PCR; TCRdb holds only in-frame clones, not every one. The data show around 28,000 clones, roughly 89% seen once. The specimen was CD4+ T cells from peripheral blood mononuclear cells, collected in the first trimester of pregnancy. The receptors stem from a female donor in good health, enrolled as a control in a pregnancy study.

This chain joins TRBV7-3 and TRBJ2-2; D is uncertain. V lost 2 bases to trimming and J lost 2 bases, with 12 bases between them. Germline CDR1 is SGHTA and CDR2 is FQGTGA. This CDR3 has 16 residues. The CDR3 coding sequence is TGTGCCAGCAGCTTAGGTCCTCTAGGTAACACCGGGGAGCTGTTTTTT. This gives the protein CASSLGPLGNTGELFF.

This chain joins TRBV19 and TRBJ2-3, with D perhaps TRBD1 (6 bases). Germline loops: CDR1 LNHDA, CDR2 SQIVND (reference sequence). The CDR3 has 15 residues. V shed 2 bases and J shed 0 bases, with 9 bases lying between them. The CDR3 DNA follows: TGTGCCAGTAGTATAAACAGGGCTAGCACAGATACGCAGTATTTT. Translation: CASSINRASTDTQYF.

The J gene is TRBJ1-2, the V gene TRBV28; 7 bases fit TRBD1. This CDR3 has 15 amino acids. The V and J ends lost 3 bases and 1 base, in that order; junction bases with no gene match: 5. Germline V gives CDR1 MDHEN, CDR2 SYDVKM. CDR3 coding DNA: TGTGCCAGCAGTTTCGGGACAGTCTATAACTATGGCTACACCTTC. Encoded protein: CASSFGTVYNYGYTF.

The genes are TRBV30 and TRBJ1-2, with TRBD1 matching over 8 bases. With V trimmed by 5 bases and J by 4 bases, 6 bases remained unmatched. This CDR3 is built from 13 residues. The V gene's germline CDR1 is GTSNPN and CDR2 SVGIG (reference sequence). CDR3 in DNA: TGTGCCTGGGGACAGGGAAAAGGCTATGGCTACACCTTC. The encoded protein is CAWGQGKGYGYTF.

The chain carries TRBV19 and TRBJ2-3; D is perhaps TRBD1 (5 bases). CDR3 length: 13 residues. Germline V gene data show CDR1 as LNHDA and CDR2 as SQIVND (reference sequence). V was pared by 8 bases and J by 3 bases, with 12 bases between. CDR3 nucleotide sequence: TGTGCCAGTGAGAGTAGGGGAACAGATACGCAGTATTTT. Translating it yields CASESRGTDTQYF. Full variable domain (rest looked up from reference TRBV19 and TRBJ2-3): DGGITQSPKYLFRKEGQNVTLSCEQNLNHDAMYWYRQDPGQGLRLIYYSQIVNDFQKGDIAEGYSVSREKKESFPLTVTSAQKNPTAFYLCASESRGTDTQYFGPGTRLTVL.

The chain's CDR3 is CSVGTTLGAETQYF. CDR3 coding DNA: TGCAGCGTTGGTACAACCTTAGGGGCAGAGACCCAGTACTTC. This chain connects TRBV29-1 to TRBJ2-5; a weak D match, TRBD1 (5 bases). V gave up 4 bases and J gave up 4 bases, with 16 bases separating them. The CDR3 consists of 14 residues. CDR1 SQVTM and CDR2 ANQGSEA come from the germline V gene.

The V and J genes are TRBV7-9 and TRBJ2-5; D is perhaps TRBD2 (6 bases). The CDR3 spans 15 residues. Trimming cost V 4 bases and J 6 bases, with 18 bases left between them. Germline-derived CDR1 and CDR2 are SEHNR and FQNEAQ (reference sequence). The CDR3 reads CASSSRSGLRQTQYF. The CDR3 region has the DNA TGTGCCAGCAGCTCCAGGTCGGGACTGCGGCAGACCCAGTACTTC.

The J gene is TRBJ2-7, the V gene TRBV6-5, with D maybe TRBD2 (5 bases). Per germline, CDR1 MNHEY and CDR2 SVGAGI. The CDR3 runs to 15 residues. Trimming took 0 bases from V and 2 from J, leaving 11 bases between them. The CDR3, as DNA: TGTGCCAGCAGTTACTCGTCACTAGGTCCCTACGAGCAGTACTTC. Protein sequence: CASSYSSLGPYEQYF.

The chain's CDR3 is CASWESYTF. The CDR3 DNA follows: TGTGCCAGTTGGGAGAGCTACACCTTC. This rearrangement joins TRBV19 to TRBJ1-2; D is ambiguous. Deletions cut 8 bases from V and 9 bases from J, with 7 bases between. The CDR3 contains 9 residues. Germline-derived CDR1 and CDR2 are LNHDA and SQIVND (reference sequence).

The gene calls are TRBV7-8 and TRBJ1-4; D is perhaps TRBD1 (5 bases). Germline V gives CDR1 SGHVS, CDR2 FQNEAQ. The CDR3 sequence is 17 residues long. V lost 2 bases and J lost 4, with 17 bases in between. CDR3 sequence reads: CASSLKQVREVNEKLFF. CDR3 nucleotide sequence: TGTGCCAGCAGCTTAAAACAGGTCCGGGAGGTTAATGAAAAACTGTTTTTT.

This clone was observed once. The J gene is TRBJ1-3, the V gene TRBV19; 9 bases are a match to TRBD1. Germline values: CDR1 LNHDA, CDR2 SQIVND (reference sequence). After removal of 6 bases from V and 0 bases from J, the junction contained 12 bases not matched to a gene. The CDR3 is 18 amino acids. The CDR3 loop reads CASSLVGGQGPSGNTIYF. The DNA of the CDR3 is TGTGCCAGTAGCCTCGTTGGGGGACAGGGACCCTCTGGAAACACCATATATTTT.